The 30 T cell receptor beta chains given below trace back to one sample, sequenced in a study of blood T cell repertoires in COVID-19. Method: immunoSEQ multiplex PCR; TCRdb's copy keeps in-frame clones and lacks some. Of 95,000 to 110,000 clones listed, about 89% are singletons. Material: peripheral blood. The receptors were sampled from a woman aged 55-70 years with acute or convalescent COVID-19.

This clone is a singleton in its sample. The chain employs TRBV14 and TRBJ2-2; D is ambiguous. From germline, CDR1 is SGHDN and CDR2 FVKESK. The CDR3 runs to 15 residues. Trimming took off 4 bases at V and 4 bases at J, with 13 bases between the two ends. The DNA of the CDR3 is TGTGCCAGCAGCCCTGGGCCCGTAGGCACCGGGGAGCTGTTTTTT. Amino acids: CASSPGPVGTGELFF.

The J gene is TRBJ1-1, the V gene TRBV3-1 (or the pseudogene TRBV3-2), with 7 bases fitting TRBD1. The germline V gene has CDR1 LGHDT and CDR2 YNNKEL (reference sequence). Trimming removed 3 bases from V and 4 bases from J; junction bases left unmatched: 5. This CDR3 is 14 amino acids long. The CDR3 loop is CASSHSQGVTEAFF. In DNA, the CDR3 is TGTGCCAGCAGCCATTCCCAGGGGGTCACTGAAGCTTTCTTT.

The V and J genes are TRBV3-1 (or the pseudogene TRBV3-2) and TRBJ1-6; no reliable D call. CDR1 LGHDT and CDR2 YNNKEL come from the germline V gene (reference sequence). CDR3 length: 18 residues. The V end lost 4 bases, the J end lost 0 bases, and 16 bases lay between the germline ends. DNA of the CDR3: TGTGCCAGCAGCCCCAGTGGGCTTCCAAGCTCCTATAATTCACCCCTCCACTTT. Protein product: CASSPSGLPSSYNSPLHF.

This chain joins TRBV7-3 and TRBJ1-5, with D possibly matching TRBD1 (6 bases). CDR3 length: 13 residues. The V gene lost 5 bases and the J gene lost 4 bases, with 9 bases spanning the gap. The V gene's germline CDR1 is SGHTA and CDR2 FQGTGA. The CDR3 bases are TGTGCCAGCAGCCCGACAGGAAATCAGCCCCAGCATTTT. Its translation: CASSPTGNQPQHF.

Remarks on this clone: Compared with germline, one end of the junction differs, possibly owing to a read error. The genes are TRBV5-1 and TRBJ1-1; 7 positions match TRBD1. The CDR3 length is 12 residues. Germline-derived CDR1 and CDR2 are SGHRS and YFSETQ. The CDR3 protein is CASSLGSGQAIF. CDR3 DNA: TGCGCCAGCAGCTTGGGAAGTGGACAGGCTATTTTT.

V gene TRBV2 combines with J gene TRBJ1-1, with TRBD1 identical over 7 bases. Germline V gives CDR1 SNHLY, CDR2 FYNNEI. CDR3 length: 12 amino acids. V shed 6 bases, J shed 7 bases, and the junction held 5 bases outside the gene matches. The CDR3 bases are TGTGCCAGCAGCCTAGGGGGCGTTGAAGCTTTCTTT. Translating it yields CASSLGGVEAFF.

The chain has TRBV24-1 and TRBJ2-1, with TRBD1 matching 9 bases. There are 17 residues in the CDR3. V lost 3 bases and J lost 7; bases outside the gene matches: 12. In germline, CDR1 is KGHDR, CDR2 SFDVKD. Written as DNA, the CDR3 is TGTGCCACCAGTGATCCGGGACAGGGAAGTAATGTAAATGAGCAGTTCTTC. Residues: CATSDPGQGSNVNEQFF.

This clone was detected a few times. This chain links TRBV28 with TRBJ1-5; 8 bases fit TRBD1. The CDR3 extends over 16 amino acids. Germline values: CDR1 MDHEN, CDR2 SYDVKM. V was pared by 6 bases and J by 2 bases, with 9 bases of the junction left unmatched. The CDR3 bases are TGTGCCAGCAGCAATAGACAGGGGATGGGCAATCAGCCCCAGCATTTT. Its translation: CASSNRQGMGNQPQHF.

Written as DNA, the CDR3 is TGTGCCAGTCGGGACAGCAGAGGGGACACTGAAGCTTTCTTT. Translation: CASRDSRGDTEAFF. The chain links TRBV28 to TRBJ1-1; 7 positions match TRBD1. Germline V gives CDR1 MDHEN, CDR2 SYDVKM. This CDR3 region has 14 residues. Unmatched junction bases numbered 10, after V lost 9 bases and J lost 3 bases.

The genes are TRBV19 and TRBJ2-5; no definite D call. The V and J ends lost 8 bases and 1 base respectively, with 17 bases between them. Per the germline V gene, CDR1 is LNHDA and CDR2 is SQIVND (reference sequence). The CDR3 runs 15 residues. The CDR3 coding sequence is TGTGCCAGTTGTGAGTCAGGAAGGCTCCAAGAGACCCAGTACTTC. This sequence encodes CASCESGRLQETQYF.

The CDR3 coding sequence is TGCGCCAGCAGCTCCACACAGGGGAATGGCTACACCTTC. As protein: CASSSTQGNGYTF. This chain links TRBV5-1 with TRBJ1-2, with 7 bases aligning to TRBD1. CDR3 length equals 13 residues. The germline V gene encodes CDR1 SGHRS and CDR2 YFSETQ. V shed 3 bases, J shed 6 bases, and the junction held 5 bases outside the gene matches. Full variable domain (rest looked up from reference TRBV5-1 and TRBJ1-2): KAGVTQTPRYLIKTRGQQVTLSCSPISGHRSVSWYQQTPGQGLQFLFEYFSETQRNKGNFPGRFSGRQFSNSRSEMNVSTLELGDSALYLCASSSTQGNGYTFGSGTRLTVV.

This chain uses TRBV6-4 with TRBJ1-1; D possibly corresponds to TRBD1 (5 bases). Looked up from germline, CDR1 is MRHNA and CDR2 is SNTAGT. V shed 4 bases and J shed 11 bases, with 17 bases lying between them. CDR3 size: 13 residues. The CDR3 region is CASSVTVQGRAFF. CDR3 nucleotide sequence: TGTGCCAGCAGTGTGACAGTTCAAGGACGTGCTTTCTTT.

CDR3 loop: CASSRAGTGYNEQFF. CDR3 nucleotide sequence: TGTGCCAGCAGCCGCGCCGGGACTGGCTACAATGAGCAGTTCTTC. The chain employs TRBV5-5 and TRBJ2-1, with D possibly matching TRBD2 (6 bases). This CDR3 region has 15 residues. Per germline, CDR1 SGHKS and CDR2 YYEKEE (reference sequence). V lost 4 bases and J 3 bases, leaving 14 bases between the germline ends.

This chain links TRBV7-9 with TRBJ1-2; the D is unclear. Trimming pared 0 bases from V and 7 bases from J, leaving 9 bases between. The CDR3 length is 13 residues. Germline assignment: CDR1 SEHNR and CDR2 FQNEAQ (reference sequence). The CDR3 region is CASSLAPPSGYTF. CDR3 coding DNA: TGTGCCAGCAGCTTAGCCCCCCCCAGTGGCTACACCTTC.

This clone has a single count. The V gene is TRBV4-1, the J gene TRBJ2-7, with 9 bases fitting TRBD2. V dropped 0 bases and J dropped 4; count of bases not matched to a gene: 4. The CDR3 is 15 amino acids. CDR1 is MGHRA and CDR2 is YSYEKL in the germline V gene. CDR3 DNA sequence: TGCGCCAGCAGCCAAGAACCTAGCGGGATATACGAGCAGTACTTC. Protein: CASSQEPSGIYEQYF.

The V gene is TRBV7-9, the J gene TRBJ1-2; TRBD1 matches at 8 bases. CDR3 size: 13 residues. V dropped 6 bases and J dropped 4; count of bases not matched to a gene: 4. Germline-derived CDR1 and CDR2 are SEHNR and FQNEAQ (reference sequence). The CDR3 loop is CASSSGGGYGYTF. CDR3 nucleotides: TGTGCCAGCAGTTCAGGGGGCGGCTATGGCTACACCTTC.

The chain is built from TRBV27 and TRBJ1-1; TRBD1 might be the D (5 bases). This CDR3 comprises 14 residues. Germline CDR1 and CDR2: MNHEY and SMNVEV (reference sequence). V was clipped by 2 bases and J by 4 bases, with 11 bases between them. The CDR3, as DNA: TGTGCCAGCAGTTTAGCGGGGGTTGGCACTGAAGCTTTCTTT. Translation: CASSLAGVGTEAFF.

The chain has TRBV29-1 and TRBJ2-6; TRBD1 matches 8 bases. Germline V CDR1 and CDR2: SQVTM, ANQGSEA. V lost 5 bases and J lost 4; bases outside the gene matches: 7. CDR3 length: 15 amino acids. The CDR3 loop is CSVYSDRAGANVLTF. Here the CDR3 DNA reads TGCAGCGTTTATTCGGACAGGGCCGGGGCCAACGTCCTGACTTTC. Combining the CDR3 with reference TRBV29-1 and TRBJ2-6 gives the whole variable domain SAVISQKPSRDICQRGTSLTIQCQVDSQVTMMFWYRQQPGQSLTLIATANQGSEATYESGFVIDKFPISRPNLTFSTLTVSNMSPEDSSIYLCSVYSDRAGANVLTFGAGSRLTVL.

The CDR3 DNA is TGTGCCACCAGTGACTCCGGGACTAGCGGGAGTGGCGAGCAGTACTTC. Protein product: CATSDSGTSGSGEQYF. This chain joins TRBV24-1 and TRBJ2-7, with 14 bases lining up with TRBD2. V was pared by 4 bases and J by 6 bases, with 7 bases of the junction left unmatched. The length of the CDR3 is 16 residues. Germline V gene sequence: CDR1 KGHDR, CDR2 SFDVKD.

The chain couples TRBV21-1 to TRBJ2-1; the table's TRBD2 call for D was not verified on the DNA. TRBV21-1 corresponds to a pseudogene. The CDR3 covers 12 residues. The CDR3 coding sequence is TGTGCCAGATTGGGACTCTACAATGAGCAGTTCTTC. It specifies CARLGLYNEQFF.

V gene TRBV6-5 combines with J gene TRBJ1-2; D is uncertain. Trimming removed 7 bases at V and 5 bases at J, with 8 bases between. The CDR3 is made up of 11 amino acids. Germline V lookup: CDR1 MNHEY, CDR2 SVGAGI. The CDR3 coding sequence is TGTGCCAGCAAGACACAGTATGGCTACACCTTC. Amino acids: CASKTQYGYTF.

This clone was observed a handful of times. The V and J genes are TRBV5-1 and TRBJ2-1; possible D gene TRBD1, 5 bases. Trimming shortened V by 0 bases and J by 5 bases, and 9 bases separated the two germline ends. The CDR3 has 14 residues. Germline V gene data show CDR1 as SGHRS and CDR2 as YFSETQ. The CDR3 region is CASSLVPGNNEQFF. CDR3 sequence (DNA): TGCGCCAGCAGCTTGGTGCCAGGGAACAATGAGCAGTTCTTC.

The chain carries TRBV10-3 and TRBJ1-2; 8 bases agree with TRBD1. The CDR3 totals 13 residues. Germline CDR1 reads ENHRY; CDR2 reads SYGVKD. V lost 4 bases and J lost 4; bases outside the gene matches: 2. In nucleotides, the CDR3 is TGTGCCATCAGTGGGGACAGGCCCTATGGCTACACCTTC. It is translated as CAISGDRPYGYTF.

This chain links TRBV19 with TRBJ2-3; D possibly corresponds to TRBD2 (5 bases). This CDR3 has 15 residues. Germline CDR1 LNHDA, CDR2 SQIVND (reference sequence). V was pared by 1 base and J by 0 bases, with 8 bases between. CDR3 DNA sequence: TGTGCCAGTAGTATAGGTCGGGGTAGCACAGATACGCAGTATTTT. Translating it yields CASSIGRGSTDTQYF.

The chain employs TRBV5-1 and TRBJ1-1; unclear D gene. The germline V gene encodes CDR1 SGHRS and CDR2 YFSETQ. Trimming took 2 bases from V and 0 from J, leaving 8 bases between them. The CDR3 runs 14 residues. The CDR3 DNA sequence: TGCGCCAGCAGCTTCTCGGGGATGAACACTGAAGCTTTCTTT. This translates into CASSFSGMNTEAFF.

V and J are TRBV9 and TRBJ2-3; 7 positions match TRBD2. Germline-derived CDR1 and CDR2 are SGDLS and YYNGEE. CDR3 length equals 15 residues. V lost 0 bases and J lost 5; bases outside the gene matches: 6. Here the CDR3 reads CASSVGPSGGDTQYF. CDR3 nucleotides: TGTGCCAGCAGCGTAGGACCTTCGGGGGGAGATACGCAGTATTTT.

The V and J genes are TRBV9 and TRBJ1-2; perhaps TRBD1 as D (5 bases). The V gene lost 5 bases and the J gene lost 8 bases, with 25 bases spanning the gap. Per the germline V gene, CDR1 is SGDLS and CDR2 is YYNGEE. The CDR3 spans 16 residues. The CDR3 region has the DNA TGTGCCAGCAGGGGGGGACCGGGACGGACTTCTAAGGGCTACACCTTC. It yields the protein CASRGGPGRTSKGYTF.

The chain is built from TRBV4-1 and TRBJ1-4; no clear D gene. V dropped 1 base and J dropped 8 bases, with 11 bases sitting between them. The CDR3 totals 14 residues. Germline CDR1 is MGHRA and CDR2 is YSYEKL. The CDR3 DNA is TGCGCCAGCAGCCAAGTAGGACTGCCCGAAAAACTGTTTTTT. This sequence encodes CASSQVGLPEKLFF.

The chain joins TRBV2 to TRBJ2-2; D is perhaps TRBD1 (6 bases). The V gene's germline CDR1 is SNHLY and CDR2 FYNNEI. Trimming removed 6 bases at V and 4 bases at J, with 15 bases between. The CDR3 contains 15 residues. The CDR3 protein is CASRQGTVITGELFF. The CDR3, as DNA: TGTGCCAGCAGACAGGGAACAGTTATCACCGGGGAGCTGTTTTTT. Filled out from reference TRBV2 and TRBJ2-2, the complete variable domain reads EPEVTQTPSHQVTQMGQEVILRCVPISNHLYFYWYRQILGQKVEFLVSFYNNEISEKSEIFDDQFSVERPDGSNFTLKIRSTKLEDSAMYFCASRQGTVITGELFFGEGSRLTVL.

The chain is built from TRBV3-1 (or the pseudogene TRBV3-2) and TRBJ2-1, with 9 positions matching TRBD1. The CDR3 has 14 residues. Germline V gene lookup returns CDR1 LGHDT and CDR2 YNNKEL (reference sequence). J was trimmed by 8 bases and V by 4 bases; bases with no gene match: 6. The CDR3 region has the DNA TGTGCCAGCAGCCCCTGGACAGGGGAGGATGAGCAGTTCTTC. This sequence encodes CASSPWTGEDEQFF.